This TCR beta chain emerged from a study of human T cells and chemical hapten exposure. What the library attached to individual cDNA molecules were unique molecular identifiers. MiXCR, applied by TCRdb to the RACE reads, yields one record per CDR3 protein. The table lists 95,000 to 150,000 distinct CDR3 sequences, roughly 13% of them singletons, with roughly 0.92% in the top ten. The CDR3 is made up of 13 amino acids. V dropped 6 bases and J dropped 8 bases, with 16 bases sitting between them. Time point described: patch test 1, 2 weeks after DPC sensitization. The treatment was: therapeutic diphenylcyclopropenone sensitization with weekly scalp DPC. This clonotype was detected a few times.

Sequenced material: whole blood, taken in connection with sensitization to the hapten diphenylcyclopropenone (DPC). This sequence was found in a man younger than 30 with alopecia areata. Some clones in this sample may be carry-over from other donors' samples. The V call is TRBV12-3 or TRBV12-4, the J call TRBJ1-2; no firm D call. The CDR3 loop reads CASRMRPVAGYTF. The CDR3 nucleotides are TGTGCCAGCAGGATGAGACCCGTGGCGGGCTACACCTTC.